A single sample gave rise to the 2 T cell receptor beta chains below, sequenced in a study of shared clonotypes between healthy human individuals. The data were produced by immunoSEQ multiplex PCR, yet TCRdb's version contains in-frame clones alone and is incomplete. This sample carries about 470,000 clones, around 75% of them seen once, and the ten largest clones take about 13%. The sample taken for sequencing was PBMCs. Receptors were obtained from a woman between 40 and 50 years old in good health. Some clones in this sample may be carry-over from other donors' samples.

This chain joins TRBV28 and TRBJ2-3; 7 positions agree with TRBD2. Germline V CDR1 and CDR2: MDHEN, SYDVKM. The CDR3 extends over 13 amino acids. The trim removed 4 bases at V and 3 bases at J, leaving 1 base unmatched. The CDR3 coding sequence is TGTGCCAGCAGTTGGGGGGGTACAGATACGCAGTATTTT. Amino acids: CASSWGGTDTQYF.

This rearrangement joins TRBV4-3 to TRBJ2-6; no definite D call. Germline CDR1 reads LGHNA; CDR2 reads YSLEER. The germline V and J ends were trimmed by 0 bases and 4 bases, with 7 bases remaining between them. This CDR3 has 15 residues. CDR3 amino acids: CASSQDYRGANVLTF. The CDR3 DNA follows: TGCGCCAGCAGCCAAGATTACCGGGGGGCCAACGTCCTGACTTTC.